A selection of T cell receptor beta chains follows, all from one sample in a study of T cells in Graves' hyperthyroidism and ophthalmopathy. TCRdb processed the multiplex PCR reads anew with MiXCR; each CDR3 protein has one entry. The data hold roughly 400,000 distinct CDR3 sequences, with approximately 15% observed a single time. The material sequenced was blood. Source of these receptors: a woman under 30 with Graves' hyperthyroidism that later progressed to Graves' ophthalmopathy. The CDR3 runs from the conserved cysteine through the conserved F or W. Fields, in order: CDR3 DNA, CDR3 protein, V gene, D gene, J gene, clone size. The D gene is left open where the match is weak. Clone sizes are given selectively: once, few, many, or a class where the clone is expanded.

TGTGCCAGCAGCTTAGTTACTCCTCAGCAGTATTTT,CASSLVTPQQYF,TRBV11-2,-,TRBJ2-3,many
TGTGCCAGCAGCTCTAATCACTATGGCTACACCTTC,CASSSNHYGYTF,TRBV5-4,-,TRBJ1-2,few
TGCAGTGCTAGCCCGGGGAGCGGCTACAATGAGCAGTTCTTC,CSASPGSGYNEQFF,TRBV20-1,-,TRBJ2-1,few
TGTGCCAGCAAGGAAGTTGAATCCTACAATGAGCAGTTCTTC,CASKEVESYNEQFF,TRBV2,-,TRBJ2-1,many
TGTGCCATCAGTGCTAGCGGAGGTTACAATGAGCAGTTCTTC,CAISASGGYNEQFF,TRBV10-3,TRBD2,TRBJ2-1,few
TGCGCCAGCAGCCAAGTGAGTCAGGGGGCGGATGAGCAGTACTTC,CASSQVSQGADEQYF,TRBV4-3,TRBD1,TRBJ2-7,few
TGTGCCAGCAGCCCCCCCGGACTAAGTAGCTACAATGAGCAGTTCTTC,CASSPPGLSSYNEQFF,TRBV11-2,-,TRBJ2-1,-
TGTGCCAGCTCACCGGCCGTTGACTCCTACGAGCAGTACTTC,CASSPAVDSYEQYF,TRBV18,-,TRBJ2-7,many
TGTGCCAGCAGTTTCCCGGGGCCCACAGATACGCAGTATTTT,CASSFPGPTDTQYF,TRBV25-1,-,TRBJ2-3,-
TGTGCCAGCAGAGCCGGACCTAACACCGGGGAGCTGTTTTTT,CASRAGPNTGELFF,TRBV2,-,TRBJ2-2,many
TGTGCCAGCAGTATTGGACAGGGAACTCGATATGGCTACACCTTC,CASSIGQGTRYGYTF,TRBV2,TRBD1,TRBJ1-2,many
TGTGCCAGCAGTTCGGAGTTCCAGCCCCAGCATTTT,CASSSEFQPQHF,TRBV12-3/TRBV12-4,-,TRBJ1-5,-
TGTGCCAGCAGCCAAGAACGGGGGGGCCGGTTCTTC,CASSQERGGRFF,TRBV3-1,TRBD2,TRBJ2-1,few
TGTGCCAGCAGTGAAGAGGTGGTCGGCAATCAGCCCCAGCATTTT,CASSEEVVGNQPQHF,TRBV6-1,-,TRBJ1-5,many
TGTTACACAGGGGAGGGATACGAGCAGTACTTC,CYTGEGYEQYF,TRBV6-1,-,TRBJ2-7,few